This T cell receptor beta chain was documented in a study of blood T cell repertoires in COVID-19. Study at large: Collection of acute and convalescent COVID-19 samples took place in the United States, Italy and Spain. T cells, B-cell-depleted T cells, or PBMCs supplied cDNA or gDNA.

The trim removed 9 bases at V and 3 bases at J, leaving 11 bases unmatched. The CDR3 spans 17 residues. The germline V gene has CDR1 SNHLY and CDR2 FYNNEI. Original processing methods: Quantification of nucleated cells was approximated via reference gene primer amplification. The repertoire was sequenced with immunoSEQ multiplex PCR; TCRdb's copy has only in-frame clones and lacks some. V, J and clone size derive from that table, while D and trimming were established from the DNA sequence. The sample has 70,000 to 90,000 clones, more than 75% seen once. This TCR was recovered from a human donor in a cohort sampled during active COVID-19. The sample taken for sequencing was peripheral blood. The V gene is TRBV2, the J gene TRBJ2-6; TRBD1 agrees at 10 bases. The CDR3 coding sequence is TGTGCCAGGGCTCCAGGGACAGGGGTTAGTGGGGCCAACGTCCTGACTTTC. Protein product: CARAPGTGVSGANVLTF.